The source of this TCR beta chain is a study of PD-1 blockade in mismatch repair-deficient tumors. Looking at the study overall: Patients had roughly twelve mismatch repair-deficient cancer types, all previously treated and progressing. Findings and limits, study-wide: Tumor-resident clones, often absent from pretreatment blood, expanded after pembrolizumab and then contracted.

Every patient had mismatch repair deficiency by PCR or immunohistochemistry. Libraries were prepared by immunoSEQ multiplex PCR; TCRdb keeps only in-frame clonotypes and omits some of them. The table shows tens of thousands of clones, with 60% to 80% occurring only once. Details on this clone: Its antigen is as yet unknown.

The sample here was peripheral blood, taken 2 weeks after starting pembrolizumab. This TCR was recovered from an adult with mismatch repair-deficient cancer.

This chain's CDR3 is CASRDRTGAGLAGSYEQYF. The CDR3 coding sequence is TGTGCCAGCAGGGACCGGACAGGTGCGGGGCTAGCGGGGTCCTACGAGCAGTACTTC. The genes are TRBV11-2 and TRBJ2-7; TRBD2 matches at 9 bases. The J segment lost 1 base and the V segment lost 6 bases, leaving 19 bases of the junction unmatched. CDR3 length: 19 residues. Germline CDR1 SGHAT, CDR2 FQNNGV.